The 30 T cell receptor beta chains reported below all come from one sample, sequenced in a study of OX40 agonist ivuxolimab in advanced cancers. Receptor libraries were prepared by the immunoSEQ multiplex PCR assay. Imported from immuneACCESS, the table was reduced by TCRdb to in-frame sequences with V and J called. These copies leave out some clones; in studies compared against another copy, an unresolved V gene accounts for under half, and the cause of the remainder is not known. The table for this sample lists about 82,000 clones; around 93% of them were counted only once. The leading ten clones occupy roughly 9% of the sample. This sample comprised CD4+ or CD8+ T cells sorted from blood, obtained in a trial of the OX40 agonist ivuxolimab. Receptors were obtained from an adult with an advanced solid tumor such as melanoma, head and neck, liver or kidney cancer.

The chain carries TRBV7-8 and TRBJ1-2, with 9 bases that match TRBD1. CDR1 SGHVS and CDR2 FQNEAQ come from the germline V gene. V gave up 5 bases and J gave up 8 bases; unmatched junction bases: 15. The CDR3 loop spans 16 amino acids. The DNA for the CDR3 is TGTGCCAGCAGCGGCCGAAGGGACAGGGAAACGGGGGGCTACACCTTC. Its translation: CASSGRRDRETGGYTF.

The V gene is TRBV13, the J gene TRBJ2-7; no clear D. The V end was cut by 5 bases, the J end by 2 bases, with 10 bases between. Germline CDR1 and CDR2: PRHDT and FYEKMQ (reference sequence). The CDR3 length is 13 residues. The DNA of the CDR3 is TGTGCCAGCAGCGGCGCCCCGACCTACGAGCAGTACTTC. Translated: CASSGAPTYEQYF.

This sequence joins TRBV4-3 and TRBJ2-2, with D hard to call. This CDR3 comprises 16 residues. The V gene lost 1 base and the J gene lost 6 bases, with 15 bases spanning the gap. Germline V gene lookup returns CDR1 LGHNA and CDR2 YSLEER. The CDR3: CASSQAGRGVAGELFF. Written as DNA, the CDR3 is TGCGCCAGCAGCCAAGCAGGTAGAGGTGTCGCCGGGGAGCTGTTTTTT.

V usage is TRBV5-8 and J usage is TRBJ2-1; no clear D gene. Germline CDR1 and CDR2: SGHTS and YDEGEE. The CDR3 is 10 amino acids. The germline V and J ends were trimmed by 5 bases and 9 bases, with 6 bases remaining between them. The CDR3 DNA reads TGTGCCAGCAGGAATTTTGAGCAGTTCTTC. Its protein is CASRNFEQFF.

This clone was seen once. This CDR3 reads CASSAYNEQFF. In DNA, the CDR3 is TGTGCCAGCAGCGCCTACAATGAGCAGTTCTTC. The genes are TRBV13 and TRBJ2-1; D remains ambiguous. CDR1 and CDR2 (germline): PRHDT, FYEKMQ (reference sequence). This CDR3 contains 11 residues. V was trimmed by 5 bases and J by 2 bases, leaving 1 base between them.

V is TRBV27 and J is TRBJ2-7; either TRBD1 or TRBD2 may supply D (6 bases each). Trimming shortened V by 0 bases and J by 1 base, and 16 bases separated the two germline ends. This CDR3 has 17 amino acids. Germline values: CDR1 MNHEY, CDR2 SMNVEV (reference sequence). The CDR3 here is CASSLSRGEEISYEQYF. The CDR3 DNA reads TGTGCCAGCAGTTTATCGAGGGGGGAAGAGATATCCTACGAGCAGTACTTC.

This chain links TRBV4-1 with TRBJ1-1; TRBD1 is a possible D gene (6 bases). The germline V gene encodes CDR1 MGHRA and CDR2 YSYEKL. This CDR3 region has 18 residues. Trimming took off 0 bases at V and 3 bases at J, with 20 bases between the two ends. CDR3 bases: TGCGCCAGCAGCCAAGACCCGAGGGGGGGCGGTGGTTACACTGAAGCTTTCTTT. Protein product: CASSQDPRGGGGYTEAFF.

The chain carries TRBV5-4 and TRBJ1-6; D possibly corresponds to TRBD1 (5 bases). The CDR3 runs to 15 residues. Germline V CDR1 and CDR2: SGHNT, YYREEE (reference sequence). V gave up 1 base and J gave up 6 bases, with 11 bases separating them. As DNA, the CDR3 is TGTGCCAGCAGCTTGTGGCAGGGATTTAATTCACCCCTCCACTTT. Translation gives CASSLWQGFNSPLHF.

The chain recombines TRBV5-6 with TRBJ1-4; 9 bases line up with TRBD1. The V segment lost 5 bases and the J segment 8 bases; nucleotides outside the gene matches: 10. Germline V gene data show CDR1 as SGHDT and CDR2 as YYEEEE. This CDR3 region has 15 residues. CDR3 loop: CASRNKQGAPEKLFF. CDR3 nucleotides: TGTGCCAGCAGAAATAAACAGGGGGCGCCGGAAAAACTGTTTTTT.

The rearrangement links TRBV5-8 to TRBJ2-7, with 11 bases identical to TRBD1. The germline V gene encodes CDR1 SGHTS and CDR2 YDEGEE. The CDR3 has 16 residues. V shed 1 base, J shed 4 bases, and the junction held 7 bases outside the gene matches. CDR3 sequence: CASSLQSGTGGYEQYF. The CDR3 DNA reads as TGTGCCAGCAGCTTGCAGTCCGGGACAGGGGGATACGAGCAGTACTTC. Drawing the rest from reference TRBV5-8 and TRBJ2-7, the complete variable domain is EAGVTQSPTHLIKTRGQQATLRCSPISGHTSVYWYQQALGLGLQFLLWYDEGEERNRGNFPPRFSGRQFPNYSSELNVNALELEDSALYLCASSLQSGTGGYEQYFGPGTRLTVT.

The rearrangement uses TRBV25-1 and TRBJ2-7, with TRBD2 matching 7 bases. CDR1 is MGHDK and CDR2 is SYGVNS in the germline V gene. V was pared by 1 base and J by 2 bases, with 11 bases of the junction left unmatched. The CDR3 contains 17 residues. The chain's CDR3 is CASSESGGGVPTYEQYF. The CDR3 DNA follows: TGTGCCAGCAGTGAATCTGGTGGGGGGGTCCCGACCTACGAGCAGTACTTC.

This chain uses TRBV5-6 with TRBJ2-7; possible D gene TRBD1, 6 bases. Trimming took 4 bases from V and 3 from J, leaving 8 bases between them. Germline V gives CDR1 SGHDT, CDR2 YYEEEE. The CDR3 extends over 12 amino acids. In nucleotides, the CDR3 is TGTGCCAGCAGCACGGACAGCTACGAGCAGTACTTC. This gives the protein CASSTDSYEQYF.

The V and J genes are TRBV5-8 and TRBJ2-7, with D unclear. Deletions cut 1 base from V and 2 bases from J, with 7 bases between. This CDR3 is built from 13 residues. In germline, CDR1 is SGHTS, CDR2 YDEGEE. The CDR3 loop is CASSLTATYEQYF. CDR3 DNA: TGTGCCAGCAGCTTGACAGCTACCTACGAGCAGTACTTC.

This chain connects TRBV6-5 to TRBJ1-2; 7 positions agree with TRBD1. The CDR3 consists of 15 residues. From germline, CDR1 is MNHEY and CDR2 SVGAGI. V shed 2 bases, J shed 8 bases, and the junction held 11 bases outside the gene matches. Written as DNA, the CDR3 is TGTGCCAGCAGTTACACAGTACAGGGGCCGCAAGGCTACACCTTC. Protein product: CASSYTVQGPQGYTF.

The CDR3 loop is CASSPRDGQETQYF. As DNA, the CDR3 is TGTGCCAGCAGCCCACGAGACGGGCAAGAGACCCAGTACTTC. The chain carries TRBV7-9 and TRBJ2-5, with D hard to call. CDR1 and CDR2 from the germline V gene are SEHNR and FQNEAQ (reference sequence). The CDR3 consists of 14 residues. The V end lost 5 bases, the J end lost 2 bases, and 12 bases lay between the germline ends.

This sequence joins TRBV7-9 and TRBJ1-3; D is unclear. Germline CDR1 is SEHNR and CDR2 is FQNEAQ (reference sequence). The CDR3 covers 14 residues. The V end lost 1 base, the J end lost 4 bases, and 8 bases lay between the germline ends. This CDR3 reads CASSLGLHGNTIYF. DNA of the CDR3: TGTGCCAGCAGCTTAGGGCTTCACGGAAACACCATATATTTT. Based on the CDR3 plus reference TRBV7-9 and TRBJ1-3, the full variable domain is DTGVSQNPRHKITKRGQNVTFRCDPISEHNRLYWYRQTLGQGPEFLTYFQNEAQLEKSRLLSDRFSAERPKGSFSTLEIQRTEQGDSAMYLCASSLGLHGNTIYFGEGSWLTVV.

The V call is TRBV4-3, the J call TRBJ2-5; TRBD1 is a possible D gene (6 bases). V gave up 1 base and J gave up 1 base, with 10 bases separating them. This CDR3 comprises 15 residues. CDR1 is LGHNA, CDR2 YSLEER, per germline. In DNA, the CDR3 is TGCGCCAGCAGCCAAGGGACAGAGAGCCAAGAGACCCAGTACTTC. As protein: CASSQGTESQETQYF.

V and J are TRBV7-7 and TRBJ2-1; 12 positions agree with TRBD2. The V and J ends lost 2 bases and 9 bases, in that order; junction bases with no gene match: 8. The CDR3 is 16 amino acids. Germline V gene sequence: CDR1 SSHAT, CDR2 FNYEAQ (reference sequence). The CDR3 bases are TGTGCCAGCAGCTTATCCATCCTAGCGGGGGGGGTTGAGCAGTTCTTC. It yields the protein CASSLSILAGGVEQFF.

This chain connects TRBV5-4 to TRBJ2-7; 11 bases are shared with TRBD1. Germline values: CDR1 SGHNT, CDR2 YYREEE (reference sequence). The trim removed 3 bases at V and 5 bases at J, leaving 4 bases unmatched. The CDR3 has 14 amino acids. CDR3 bases: TGTGCCAGCAGCTCCGGGACAGGGGGACACGAGCAGTACTTC. This gives the protein CASSSGTGGHEQYF.

The chain uses TRBV27 and TRBJ2-2; no reliable D call. This CDR3 comprises 12 residues. V was cut by 3 bases and J by 3 bases, with 2 bases left in between. Germline lookup yields CDR1 MNHEY and CDR2 SMNVEV (reference sequence). The CDR3 protein is CASSFHTGELFF. The CDR3 DNA follows: TGTGCCAGCAGTTTCCACACCGGGGAGCTGTTTTTT.

The rearrangement uses TRBV27 and TRBJ2-5; the D is unclear. Germline CDR1 and CDR2: MNHEY and SMNVEV (reference sequence). The CDR3 loop spans 13 amino acids. Deletions cut 5 bases from V and 1 base from J, with 8 bases between. CDR3: CASSRTSQETQYF. The CDR3 DNA reads as TGTGCCAGCAGTCGAACCTCCCAAGAGACCCAGTACTTC.

V and J are TRBV13 and TRBJ2-5; 13 bases line up with TRBD2. The CDR3 length is 18 residues. CDR1 is PRHDT, CDR2 FYEKMQ, per germline (reference sequence). J was trimmed by 4 bases and V by 5 bases; bases with no gene match: 13. The CDR3 nucleotides read TGTGCCAGCAGCCCAGACGTTACTAGCGGGGGGGCTGGAGAGACCCAGTACTTC. It translates to CASSPDVTSGGAGETQYF.

The V gene is TRBV4-1, the J gene TRBJ2-5; 8 nucleotides match TRBD1. CDR1 MGHRA and CDR2 YSYEKL come from the germline V gene. The CDR3 is made up of 15 amino acids. V shed 4 bases, J shed 5 bases, and the junction held 9 bases outside the gene matches. CDR3 nucleotides: TGCGCCAGCAGCCTAGGGGACAGGACGGAGGAGACCCAGTACTTC. Residues: CASSLGDRTEETQYF.

The gene calls are TRBV27 and TRBJ2-2; 8 bases line up with TRBD2. CDR1 MNHEY and CDR2 SMNVEV come from the germline V gene (reference sequence). The CDR3 has 15 residues. Losses at the gene ends were 7 bases for V and 4 bases for J; bases not matched to a gene: 8. CDR3 in DNA: TGTGCCAGCATCCTTTGGCGGGGGGCCACCGGGGAGCTGTTTTTT. Translating it yields CASILWRGATGELFF.

The CDR3 nucleotides are TGTGCCAGCAGCTTATGGGCCCGGGGGAGCACAGATACGCAGTATTTT. Translation gives CASSLWARGSTDTQYF. V usage is TRBV7-6 and J usage is TRBJ2-3; D perhaps matches TRBD2 (6 bases). Germline V gene data show CDR1 as SGHVS and CDR2 as FNYEAQ. The CDR3 extends over 16 amino acids. V was clipped by 2 bases and J by 0 bases, with 12 bases between them.

About this clone: Other DNA variants within this sample encode the same CDR3. The genes are TRBV11-2 and TRBJ1-2; no definite D call. Trimming cost V 4 bases and J 4 bases, with 10 bases left between them. Per the germline V gene, CDR1 is SGHAT and CDR2 is FQNNGV. The CDR3 length is 13 residues. CDR3: CASSSGLFYGYTF. The CDR3 DNA follows: TGTGCCAGCAGCTCCGGGCTCTTCTATGGCTACACCTTC.

The chain joins TRBV6-6 to TRBJ2-7; the D gene could be TRBD1 or TRBD2 (5 bases each). CDR1 and CDR2 (germline): MNHNY, SVGAGI (reference sequence). V lost 2 bases to trimming and J lost 3 bases, with 14 bases between them. The CDR3 consists of 15 residues. The CDR3 spells CASSYQGPPHYEQYF. CDR3 nucleotides: TGTGCCAGCAGTTACCAGGGACCACCCCACTACGAGCAGTACTTC.

The chain recombines TRBV6-1 with TRBJ1-5; D remains unclear. CDR3 length: 12 residues. The germline CDR1 and CDR2 sequences are MNHNS and SASEGT. The CDR3 sequence: CAGRDQNQPQHF. In DNA form, the CDR3 reads TGTGCAGGACGGGATCAGAATCAGCCCCAGCATTTT.

The V call is TRBV2, the J call TRBJ1-6, with 8 bases that match TRBD1. This CDR3 region has 16 residues. The germline V gene encodes CDR1 SNHLY and CDR2 FYNNEI. The trim removed 5 bases at V and 4 bases at J, leaving 7 bases unmatched. The CDR3 sequence: CASSTGQGAYNSPLHF. The CDR3 DNA reads TGTGCCAGCAGTACTGGACAGGGCGCATATAATTCACCCCTCCACTTT.

V and J are TRBV5-3 and TRBJ2-3; possible D gene TRBD2, 5 bases. TRBV5-3 is an ORF, with its function uncertain. CDR3 length: 15 residues. The V and J ends lost 3 bases and 3 bases respectively, with 14 bases between them. The CDR3 DNA follows: TGTGCCAGAAGCTGTCGGGGAAGGCGGACAGATACGCAGTATTTT. This sequence encodes CARSCRGRRTDTQYF.